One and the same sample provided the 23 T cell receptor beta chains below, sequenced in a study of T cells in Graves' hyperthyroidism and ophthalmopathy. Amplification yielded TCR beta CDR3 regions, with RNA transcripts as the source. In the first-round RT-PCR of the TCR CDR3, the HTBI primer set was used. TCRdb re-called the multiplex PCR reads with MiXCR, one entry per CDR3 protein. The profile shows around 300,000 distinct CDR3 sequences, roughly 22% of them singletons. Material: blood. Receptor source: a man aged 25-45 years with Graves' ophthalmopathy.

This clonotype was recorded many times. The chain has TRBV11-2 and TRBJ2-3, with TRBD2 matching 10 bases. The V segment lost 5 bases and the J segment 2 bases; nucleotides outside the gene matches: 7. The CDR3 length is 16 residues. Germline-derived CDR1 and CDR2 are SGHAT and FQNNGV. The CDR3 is CASSSGLAAFTDTQYF. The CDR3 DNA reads TGTGCCAGCAGCAGCGGACTAGCGGCCTTCACAGATACGCAGTATTTT.

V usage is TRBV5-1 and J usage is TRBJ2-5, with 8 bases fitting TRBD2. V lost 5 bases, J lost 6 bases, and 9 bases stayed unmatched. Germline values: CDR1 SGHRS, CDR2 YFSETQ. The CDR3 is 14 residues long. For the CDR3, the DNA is TGCGCCAGCAGGGATATAAGCGGGAGAAAGACCCAGTACTTC. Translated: CASRDISGRKTQYF.

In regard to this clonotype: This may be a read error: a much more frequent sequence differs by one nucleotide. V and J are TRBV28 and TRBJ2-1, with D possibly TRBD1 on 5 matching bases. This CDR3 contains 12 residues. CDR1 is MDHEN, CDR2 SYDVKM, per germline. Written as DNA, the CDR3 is TGTGCCAGCAGTTTATTGGACAATGAGCGGTTCTTC. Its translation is CASSLLDNERFF.

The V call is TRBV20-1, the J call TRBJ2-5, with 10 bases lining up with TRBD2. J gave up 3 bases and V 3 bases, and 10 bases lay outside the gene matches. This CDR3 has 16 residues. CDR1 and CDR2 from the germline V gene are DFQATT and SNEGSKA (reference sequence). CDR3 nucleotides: TGCAGTGCTAGTTCAGGGACTAGCGCAAGAAAAGAGACCCAGTACTTC. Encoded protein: CSASSGTSARKETQYF.

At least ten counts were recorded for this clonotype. CDR3 sequence reads: CASSDLSGRANNEQFF. CDR3 coding DNA: TGTGCCAGCAGCGACCTGAGCGGGAGGGCTAACAATGAGCAGTTCTTC. This rearrangement joins TRBV11-2 to TRBJ2-1, with 10 bases identical to TRBD2. Germline V CDR1 and CDR2: SGHAT, FQNNGV. The ends lost 5 bases at V and 5 bases at J; junction bases unmatched: 9. CDR3 length equals 16 residues.

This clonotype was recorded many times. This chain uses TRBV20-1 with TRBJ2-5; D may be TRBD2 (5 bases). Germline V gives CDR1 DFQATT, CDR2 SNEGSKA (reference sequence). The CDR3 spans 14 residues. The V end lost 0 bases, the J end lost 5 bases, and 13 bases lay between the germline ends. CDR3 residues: CSARDPSRVETQYF. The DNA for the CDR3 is TGCAGTGCTAGAGATCCCTCGAGGGTCGAGACCCAGTACTTC.

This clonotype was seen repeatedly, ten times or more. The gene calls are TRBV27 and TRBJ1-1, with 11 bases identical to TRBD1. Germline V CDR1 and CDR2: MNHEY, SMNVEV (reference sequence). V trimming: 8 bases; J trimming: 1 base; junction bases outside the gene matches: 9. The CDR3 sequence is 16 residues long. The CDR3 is CASGPGTGGKNTEAFF. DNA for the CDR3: TGTGCCAGCGGCCCCGGGACAGGGGGTAAGAACACTGAAGCTTTCTTT.

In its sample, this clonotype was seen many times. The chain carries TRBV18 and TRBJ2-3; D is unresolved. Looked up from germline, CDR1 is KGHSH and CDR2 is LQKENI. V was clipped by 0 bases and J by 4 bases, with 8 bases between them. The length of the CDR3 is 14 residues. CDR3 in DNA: TGTGCCAGCTCACCACCGACCCAACCAGATACGCAGTATTTT. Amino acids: CASSPPTQPDTQYF.

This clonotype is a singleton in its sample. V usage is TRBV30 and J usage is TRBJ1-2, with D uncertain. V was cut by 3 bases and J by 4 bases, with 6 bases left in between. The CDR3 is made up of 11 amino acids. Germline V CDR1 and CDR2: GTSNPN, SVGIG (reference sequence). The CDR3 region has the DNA TGTGCCTGGAGCGGTTGCTATGGCTACACCTTC. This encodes CAWSGCYGYTF.

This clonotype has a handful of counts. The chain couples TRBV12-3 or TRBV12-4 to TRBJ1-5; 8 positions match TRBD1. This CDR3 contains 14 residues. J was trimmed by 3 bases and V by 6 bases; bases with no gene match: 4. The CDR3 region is CASSAGQVNQPQHF. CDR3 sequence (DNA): TGTGCCAGCAGCGCGGGACAGGTCAATCAGCCCCAGCATTTT.

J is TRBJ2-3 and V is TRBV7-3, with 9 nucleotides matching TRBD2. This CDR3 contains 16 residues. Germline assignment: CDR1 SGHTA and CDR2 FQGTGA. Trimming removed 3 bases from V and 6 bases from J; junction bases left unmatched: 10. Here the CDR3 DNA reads TGTGCCAGCAGCTTCTGTTGCGGGAGGGCCGGGGATACGCAGTATTTT. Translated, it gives CASSFCCGRAGDTQYF.

CDR3 in amino acids: CASSLRLTTNTEAFF. CDR3 nucleotides: TGTGCCAGCAGCCTCCGTCTAACCACGAACACTGAAGCTTTCTTT. The chain joins TRBV4-2 to TRBJ1-1; D call uncertain. The CDR3 length is 15 residues. V shed 4 bases and J shed 1 base, with 13 bases lying between them. The V gene's germline CDR1 is LGHNA and CDR2 YNFKEQ.

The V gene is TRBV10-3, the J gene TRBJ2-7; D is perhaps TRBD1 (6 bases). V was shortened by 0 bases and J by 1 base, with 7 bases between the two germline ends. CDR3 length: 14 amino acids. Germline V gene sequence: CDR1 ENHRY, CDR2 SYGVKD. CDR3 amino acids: CAISESTGSYEQYF. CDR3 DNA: TGTGCCATCAGTGAGTCAACAGGGTCCTACGAGCAGTACTTC.

This CDR3 is CASSRNWAQAYEQYF. The CDR3 DNA sequence: TGTGCCAGCAGCCGAAATTGGGCACAGGCCTACGAGCAGTACTTC. The V and J genes are TRBV14 and TRBJ2-7; possible D gene TRBD1, 5 bases. Germline assignment: CDR1 SGHDN and CDR2 FVKESK. The CDR3 contains 15 residues. Trimming took off 4 bases at V and 2 bases at J, with 15 bases between the two ends.

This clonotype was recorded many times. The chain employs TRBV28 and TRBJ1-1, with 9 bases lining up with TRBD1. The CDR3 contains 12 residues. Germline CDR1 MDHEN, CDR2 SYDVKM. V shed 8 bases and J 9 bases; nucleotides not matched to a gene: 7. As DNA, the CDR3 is TGTGCCAGCGCATACAGGGGGCTTCAAGCTTTCTTT. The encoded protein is CASAYRGLQAFF.

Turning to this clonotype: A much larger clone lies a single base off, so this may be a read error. CDR3 loop: CASSPVREPADTQYF. The CDR3 DNA reads TGTGCCAGCAGCCCGGTCCGGGAGCCTGCAGATACGCAGTATTTT. The rearrangement links TRBV5-6 to TRBJ2-3; D might be TRBD2 (6 bases). The CDR3 consists of 15 residues. CDR1 is SGHDT, CDR2 YYEEEE, per germline. The V and J ends lost 4 bases and 4 bases respectively, with 16 bases between them.

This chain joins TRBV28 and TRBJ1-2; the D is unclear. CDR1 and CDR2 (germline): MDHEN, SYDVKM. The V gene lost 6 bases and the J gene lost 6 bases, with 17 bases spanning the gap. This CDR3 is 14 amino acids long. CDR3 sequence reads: CASSRPQAPNGYTF. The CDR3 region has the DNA TGTGCCAGCAGCCGCCCCCAGGCCCCCAATGGCTACACCTTC.

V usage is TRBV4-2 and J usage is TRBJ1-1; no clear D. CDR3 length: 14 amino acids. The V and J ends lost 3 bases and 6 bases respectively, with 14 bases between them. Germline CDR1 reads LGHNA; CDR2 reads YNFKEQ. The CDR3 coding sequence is TGTGCCAGCAGCCATTCAGCAGCGGACTCTGAAGCTTTCTTT. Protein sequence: CASSHSAADSEAFF.

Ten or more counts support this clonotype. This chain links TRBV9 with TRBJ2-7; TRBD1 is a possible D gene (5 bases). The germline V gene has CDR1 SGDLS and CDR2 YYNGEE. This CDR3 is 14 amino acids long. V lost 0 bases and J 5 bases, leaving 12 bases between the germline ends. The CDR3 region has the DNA TGTGCCAGCAGCGTAGCTACGCAGGGCGACGAGCAGTACTTC. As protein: CASSVATQGDEQYF.

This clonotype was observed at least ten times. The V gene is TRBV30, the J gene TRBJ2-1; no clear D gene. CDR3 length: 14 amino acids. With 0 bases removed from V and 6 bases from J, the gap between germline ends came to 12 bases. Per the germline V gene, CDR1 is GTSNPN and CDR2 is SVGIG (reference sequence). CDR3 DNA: TGTGCCTGGAGTGTCGACTGGGCCCTCAATGAGCAGTTCTTC. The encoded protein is CAWSVDWALNEQFF.

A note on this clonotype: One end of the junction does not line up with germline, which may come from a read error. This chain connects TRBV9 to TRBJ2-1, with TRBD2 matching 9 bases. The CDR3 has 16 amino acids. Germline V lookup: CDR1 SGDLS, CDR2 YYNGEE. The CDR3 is CAGSGGGAGGKWEQFF. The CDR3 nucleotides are TGTGCCGGCAGCGGAGGAGGCGCGGGAGGGAAGTGGGAGCAGTTCTTC.

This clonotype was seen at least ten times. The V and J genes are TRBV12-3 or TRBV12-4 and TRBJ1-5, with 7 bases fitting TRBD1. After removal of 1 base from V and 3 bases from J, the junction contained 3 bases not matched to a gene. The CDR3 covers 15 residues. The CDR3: CASSLGQGYNQPQHF. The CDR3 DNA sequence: TGTGCCAGCAGTTTAGGACAGGGATACAATCAGCCCCAGCATTTT.

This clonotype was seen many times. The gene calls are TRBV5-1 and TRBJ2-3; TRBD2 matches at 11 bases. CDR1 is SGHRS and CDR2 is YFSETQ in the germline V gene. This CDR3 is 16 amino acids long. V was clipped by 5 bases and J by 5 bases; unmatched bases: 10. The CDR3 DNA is TGCGCCAGCAGAATTCCGGGACTAGCGGACAAAGATACGCAGTATTTT. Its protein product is CASRIPGLADKDTQYF.